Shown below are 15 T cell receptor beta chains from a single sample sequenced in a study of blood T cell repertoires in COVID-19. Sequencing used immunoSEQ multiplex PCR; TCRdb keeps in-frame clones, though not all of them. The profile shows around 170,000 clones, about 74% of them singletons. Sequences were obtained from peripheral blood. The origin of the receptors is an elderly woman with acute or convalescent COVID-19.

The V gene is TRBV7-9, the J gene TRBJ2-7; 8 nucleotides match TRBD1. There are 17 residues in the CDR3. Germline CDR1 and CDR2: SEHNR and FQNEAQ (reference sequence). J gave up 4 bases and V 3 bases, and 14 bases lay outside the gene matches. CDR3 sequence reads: CASSFRIGQGPYYEQYF. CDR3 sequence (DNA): TGTGCCAGCAGCTTCCGGATCGGACAGGGACCTTATTACGAGCAGTACTTC.

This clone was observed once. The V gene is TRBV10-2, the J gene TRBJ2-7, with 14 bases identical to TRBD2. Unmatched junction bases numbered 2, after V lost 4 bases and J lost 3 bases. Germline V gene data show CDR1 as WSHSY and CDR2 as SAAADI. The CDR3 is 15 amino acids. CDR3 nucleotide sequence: TGCGCCAGCAGTGGGGGGACTAGCGGGAGCTACGAGCAGTACTTC. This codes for CASSGGTSGSYEQYF.

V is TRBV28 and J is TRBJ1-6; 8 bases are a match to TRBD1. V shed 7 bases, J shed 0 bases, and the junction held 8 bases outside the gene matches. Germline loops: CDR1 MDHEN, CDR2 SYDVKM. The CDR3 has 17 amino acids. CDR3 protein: CASKSRGPFSYNSPLHF. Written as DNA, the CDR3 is TGTGCCAGCAAAAGCAGGGGGCCATTCTCCTATAATTCACCCCTCCACTTT.

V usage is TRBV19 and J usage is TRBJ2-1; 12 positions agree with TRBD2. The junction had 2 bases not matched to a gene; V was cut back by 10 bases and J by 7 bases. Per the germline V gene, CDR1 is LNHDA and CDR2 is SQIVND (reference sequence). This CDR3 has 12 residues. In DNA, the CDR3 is TGTGCCACCGGGACTAGCGGGAATGAGCAGTTCTTC. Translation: CATGTSGNEQFF.

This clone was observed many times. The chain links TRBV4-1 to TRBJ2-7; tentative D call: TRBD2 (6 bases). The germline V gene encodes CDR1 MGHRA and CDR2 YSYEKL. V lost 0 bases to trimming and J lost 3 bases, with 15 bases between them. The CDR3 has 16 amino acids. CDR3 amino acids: CASSQDPGGTLYEQYF. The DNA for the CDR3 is TGCGCCAGCAGCCAAGATCCGGGCGGGACCCTCTACGAGCAGTACTTC.

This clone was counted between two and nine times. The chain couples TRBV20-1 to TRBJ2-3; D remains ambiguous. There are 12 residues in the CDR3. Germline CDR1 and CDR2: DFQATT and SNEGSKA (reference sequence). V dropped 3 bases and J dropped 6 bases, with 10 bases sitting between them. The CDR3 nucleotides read TGCAGTGCTAGTGAACACTACGATACGCAGTATTTT. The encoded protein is CSASEHYDTQYF.

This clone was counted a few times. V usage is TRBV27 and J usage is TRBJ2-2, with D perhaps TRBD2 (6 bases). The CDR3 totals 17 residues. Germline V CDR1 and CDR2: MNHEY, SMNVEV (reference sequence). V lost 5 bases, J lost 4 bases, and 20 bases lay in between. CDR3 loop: CASSQFGLRRGTGELFF. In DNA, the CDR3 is TGTGCCAGCAGTCAATTCGGACTTCGGAGGGGCACCGGGGAGCTGTTTTTT.

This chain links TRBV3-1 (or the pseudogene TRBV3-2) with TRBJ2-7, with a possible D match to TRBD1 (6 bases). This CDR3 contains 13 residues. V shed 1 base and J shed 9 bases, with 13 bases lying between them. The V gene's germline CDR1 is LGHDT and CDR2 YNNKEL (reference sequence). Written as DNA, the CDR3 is TGTGCCAGCAGCCAAGTTGGGACAACGAGGCAGTACTTC. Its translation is CASSQVGTTRQYF.

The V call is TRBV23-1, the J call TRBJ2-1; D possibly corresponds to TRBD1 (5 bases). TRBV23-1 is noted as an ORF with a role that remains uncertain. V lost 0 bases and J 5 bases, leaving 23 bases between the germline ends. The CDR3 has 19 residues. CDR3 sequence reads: CASSQSFPQGSFLDNEQFF. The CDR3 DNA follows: TGCGCCAGCAGTCAATCTTTCCCCCAGGGTTCCTTTTTGGACAATGAGCAGTTCTTC.

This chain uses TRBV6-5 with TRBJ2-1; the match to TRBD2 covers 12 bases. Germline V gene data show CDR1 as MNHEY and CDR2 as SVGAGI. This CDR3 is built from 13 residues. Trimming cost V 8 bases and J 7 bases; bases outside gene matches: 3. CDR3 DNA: TGTGCCAGCGGACTAGCGGGATTGAATGAGCAGTTCTTC. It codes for CASGLAGLNEQFF.

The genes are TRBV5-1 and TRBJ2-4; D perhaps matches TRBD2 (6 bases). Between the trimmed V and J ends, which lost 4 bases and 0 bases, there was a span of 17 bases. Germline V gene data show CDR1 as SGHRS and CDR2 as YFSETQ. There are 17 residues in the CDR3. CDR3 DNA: TGCGCCAGCAGCCCGGGAAATAGCGGTCTAGCCAAAAACATTCAGTACTTC. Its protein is CASSPGNSGLAKNIQYF.

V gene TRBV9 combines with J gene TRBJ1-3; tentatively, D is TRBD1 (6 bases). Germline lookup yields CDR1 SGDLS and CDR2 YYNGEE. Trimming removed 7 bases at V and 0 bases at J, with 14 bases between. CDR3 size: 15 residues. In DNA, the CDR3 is TGTGCCAGCGGGGCAGGGGAGAGCTCTGGAAACACCATATATTTT. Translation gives CASGAGESSGNTIYF.

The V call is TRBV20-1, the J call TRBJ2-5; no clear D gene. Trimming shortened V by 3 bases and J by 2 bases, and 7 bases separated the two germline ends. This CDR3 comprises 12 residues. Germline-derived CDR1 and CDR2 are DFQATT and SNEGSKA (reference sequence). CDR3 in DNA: TGCAGTGCTAGTCTATTGCAAGAGACCCAGTACTTC. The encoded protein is CSASLLQETQYF.

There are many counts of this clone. The DNA of the CDR3 is TGTGCCAGCAGCCATCTGCGGGCTGCGGGCGGGGAGCTGTTTTTT. Translation gives CASSHLRAAGGELFF. The chain carries TRBV14 and TRBJ2-2, with a tentative D call TRBD2 (5 bases). Germline V gene sequence: CDR1 SGHDN, CDR2 FVKESK. Trimming shortened V by 3 bases and J by 7 bases, and 15 bases separated the two germline ends. The CDR3 is 15 amino acids.

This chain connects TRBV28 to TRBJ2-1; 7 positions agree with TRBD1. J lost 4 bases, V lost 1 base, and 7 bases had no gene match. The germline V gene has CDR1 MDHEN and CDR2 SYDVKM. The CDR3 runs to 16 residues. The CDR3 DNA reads TGTGCCAGCAGTTTATACCGACAGGGTGGGTACAATGAGCAGTTCTTC. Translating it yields CASSLYRQGGYNEQFF.